A single TCR beta chain is shown here with its context. A much larger clonotype is one base distant, so this may be a read error. CD8+CD4-CCR7+CD45RA+ cells were sorted as naive CD8 T cells. Bulk TCR library preparation followed previously described methods with listed TCR primers. TCRdb reprocessed the PCR reads via MiXCR and lists one record per CDR3 protein. The table lists just under 650,000 distinct CDR3 sequences, around 20% of them singletons. The entry originates in a study of molecular identifiers for immune sequencing clone quantification. V shed 1 base and J shed 8 bases, with 7 bases lying between them. The length of the CDR3 is 12 residues. In germline, CDR1 is MNHEY, CDR2 SVGEGT.

V and J are TRBV6-2 or TRBV6-3 and TRBJ2-3; D is unresolved. The sequence was collected from a human donor in good health. Some libraries in this study had Jurkat cell RNA spiked in. Sequencing input: naive CD8+ T cells from blood, with Jurkat cell RNA spiked in. Sample subset: FACS-sorted CD8+CD4-CCR7+CD45RA+ naive T cells. The CDR3 nucleotides read TGTGCCAGCAGTTACTTTAGAGGTACGCAGTATTTT. Translated, it gives CASSYFRGTQYF.